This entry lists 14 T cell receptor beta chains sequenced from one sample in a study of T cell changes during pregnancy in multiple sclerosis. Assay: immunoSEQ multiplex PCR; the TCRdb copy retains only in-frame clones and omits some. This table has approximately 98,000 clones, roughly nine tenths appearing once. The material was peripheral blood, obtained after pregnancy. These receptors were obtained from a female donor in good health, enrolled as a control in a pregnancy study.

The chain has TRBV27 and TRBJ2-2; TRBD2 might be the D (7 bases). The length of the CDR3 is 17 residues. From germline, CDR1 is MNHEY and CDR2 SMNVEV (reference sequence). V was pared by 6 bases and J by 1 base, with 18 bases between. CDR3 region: CASSPGRGRQNTGELFF. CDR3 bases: TGTGCCAGCAGCCCCGGGCGGGGGCGACAGAACACCGGGGAGCTGTTTTTT.

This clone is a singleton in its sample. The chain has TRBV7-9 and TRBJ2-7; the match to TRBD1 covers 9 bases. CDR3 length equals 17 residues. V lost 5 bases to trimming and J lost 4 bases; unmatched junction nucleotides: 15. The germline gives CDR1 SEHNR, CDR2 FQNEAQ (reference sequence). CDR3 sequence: CASSPLPKDRGVYEQYF. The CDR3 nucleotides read TGTGCCAGCAGCCCCCTGCCGAAGGACAGGGGTGTATACGAGCAGTACTTC.

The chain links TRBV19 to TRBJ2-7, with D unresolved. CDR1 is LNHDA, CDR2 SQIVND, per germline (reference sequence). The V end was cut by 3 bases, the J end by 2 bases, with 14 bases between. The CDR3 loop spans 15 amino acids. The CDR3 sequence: CASSIRRGSAYEQYF. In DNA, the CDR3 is TGTGCCAGTAGTATCCGGCGCGGAAGTGCCTACGAGCAGTACTTC. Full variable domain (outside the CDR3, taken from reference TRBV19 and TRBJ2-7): DGGITQSPKYLFRKEGQNVTLSCEQNLNHDAMYWYRQDPGQGLRLIYYSQIVNDFQKGDIAEGYSVSREKKESFPLTVTSAQKNPTAFYLCASSIRRGSAYEQYFGPGTRLTVT.

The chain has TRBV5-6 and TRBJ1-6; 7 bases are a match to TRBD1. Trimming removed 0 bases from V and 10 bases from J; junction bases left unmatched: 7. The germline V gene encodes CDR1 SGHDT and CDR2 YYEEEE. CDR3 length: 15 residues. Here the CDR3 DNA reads TGTGCCAGCAGCTTGGTAGACAGGGCCGGCTCACCCCTCCACTTT. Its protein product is CASSLVDRAGSPLHF.

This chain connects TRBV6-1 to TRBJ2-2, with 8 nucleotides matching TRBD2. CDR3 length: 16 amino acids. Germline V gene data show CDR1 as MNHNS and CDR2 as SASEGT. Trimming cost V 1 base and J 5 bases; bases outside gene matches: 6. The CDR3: CASSEEAGGGTGELFF. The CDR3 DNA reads TGTGCCAGCAGTGAAGAGGCGGGAGGAGGAACCGGGGAGCTGTTTTTT.

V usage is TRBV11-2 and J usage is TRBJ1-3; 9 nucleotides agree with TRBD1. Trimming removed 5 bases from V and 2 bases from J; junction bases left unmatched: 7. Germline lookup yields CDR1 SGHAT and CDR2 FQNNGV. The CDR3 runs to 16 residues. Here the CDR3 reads CASSQGQGGAGNTIYF. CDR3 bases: TGTGCCAGCAGCCAGGGACAGGGTGGCGCTGGAAACACCATATATTTT.

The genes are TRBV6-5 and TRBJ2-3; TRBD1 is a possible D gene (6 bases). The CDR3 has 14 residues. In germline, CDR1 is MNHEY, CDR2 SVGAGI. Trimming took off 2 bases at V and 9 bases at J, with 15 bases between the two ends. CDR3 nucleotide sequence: TGTGCCAGCAGTTACGACCTGGGGGCCGCGACGCAGTATTTT. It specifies CASSYDLGAATQYF.

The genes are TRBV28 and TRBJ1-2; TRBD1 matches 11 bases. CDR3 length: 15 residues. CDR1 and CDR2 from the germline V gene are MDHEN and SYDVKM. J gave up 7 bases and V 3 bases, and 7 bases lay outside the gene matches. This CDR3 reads CASSLGQGEVRGYTF. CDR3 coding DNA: TGTGCCAGCAGTTTGGGACAGGGGGAGGTGCGTGGCTACACCTTC.

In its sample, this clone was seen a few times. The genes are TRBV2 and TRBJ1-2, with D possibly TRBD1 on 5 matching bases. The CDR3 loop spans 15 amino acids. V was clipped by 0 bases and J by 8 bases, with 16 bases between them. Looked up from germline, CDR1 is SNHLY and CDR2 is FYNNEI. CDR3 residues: CASSEALGGSGGYTF. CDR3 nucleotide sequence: TGTGCCAGCAGTGAAGCGCTTGGGGGGTCGGGCGGCTACACCTTC.

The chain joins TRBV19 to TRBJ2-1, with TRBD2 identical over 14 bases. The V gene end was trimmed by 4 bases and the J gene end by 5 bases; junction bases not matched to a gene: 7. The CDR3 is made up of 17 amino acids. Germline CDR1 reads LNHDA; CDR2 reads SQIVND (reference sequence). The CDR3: CASSTWGLAGVDNEQFF. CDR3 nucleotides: TGTGCCAGTAGTACCTGGGGACTAGCGGGAGTGGACAATGAGCAGTTCTTC.

The CDR3 coding sequence is TGTGCCAGCAGCTTAGGGGCTGAGAGTGTTAAGACCCAGTACTTC. Translated: CASSLGAESVKTQYF. The V call is TRBV7-2, the J call TRBJ2-5; no firm D call. The ends were cut back, 1 base at V and 6 bases at J, with 15 bases in the middle. The CDR3 is made up of 15 amino acids. Germline V gives CDR1 SGHTA, CDR2 FQGNSA.

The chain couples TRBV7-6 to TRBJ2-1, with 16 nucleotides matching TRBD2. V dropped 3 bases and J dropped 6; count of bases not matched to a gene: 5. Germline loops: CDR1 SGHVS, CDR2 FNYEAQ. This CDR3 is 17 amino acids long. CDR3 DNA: TGTGCCAGCAGCTTGGGACTAGCGGGAGGGCCTCTCAATGAGCAGTTCTTC. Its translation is CASSLGLAGGPLNEQFF.

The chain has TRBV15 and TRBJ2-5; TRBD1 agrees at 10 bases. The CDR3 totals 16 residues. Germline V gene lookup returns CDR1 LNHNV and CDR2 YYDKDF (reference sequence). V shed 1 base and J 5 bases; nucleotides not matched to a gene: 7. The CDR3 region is CATSRAVDRGRETQYF. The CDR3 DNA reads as TGTGCCACCAGCAGAGCCGTCGACAGGGGGCGTGAGACCCAGTACTTC.

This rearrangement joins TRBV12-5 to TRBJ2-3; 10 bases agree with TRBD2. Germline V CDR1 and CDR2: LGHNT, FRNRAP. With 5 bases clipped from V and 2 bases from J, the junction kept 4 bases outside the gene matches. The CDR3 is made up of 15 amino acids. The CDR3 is CASGRTSGTTDTQYF. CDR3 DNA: TGTGCTAGTGGTAGGACTAGCGGAACCACAGATACGCAGTATTTT.